A single sample gave rise to the 6 T cell receptor beta chains below, sequenced in a study of beta chain features in type 1 diabetes. Their recognized antigens are unknown. Every bit of the isolated RNA underwent reverse transcription, so sequencing read expressed TCRB transcripts. Only in-frame clones appear in the TCRdb table, and some are missing; sequencing was by immunoSEQ multiplex PCR. The table has fewer than 55,000 clones, roughly 39% seen once. Study outcomes and limitations: Among patients with Type 1 diabetes, TCRB CDR3s were moderately but significantly shorter in every one of the four CD4+ subsets.

Sequencing was carried out using Tregs from blood. These receptors were obtained from a man between 25 and 39 years old with type 1 diabetes.

This clone was seen a handful of times. This chain connects TRBV28 to TRBJ1-5, with a possible D match to TRBD1 (6 bases). This CDR3 is 18 amino acids long. Germline CDR1 MDHEN, CDR2 SYDVKM. V was shortened by 6 bases and J by 0 bases, with 21 bases between the two germline ends. Written as DNA, the CDR3 is TGTGCCAGCAGCTCCGTCACGTTCGGGACAAATAGCAATCAGCCCCAGCATTTT. Translation gives CASSSVTFGTNSNQPQHF.

This clone was detected only a few times. The chain employs TRBV7-2 and TRBJ2-1; D possibly corresponds to TRBD2 (7 bases). V lost 5 bases, J lost 14 bases, and 19 bases lay in between. CDR3 length: 13 residues. The V gene's germline CDR1 is SGHTA and CDR2 FQGNSA. The CDR3, as DNA: TGTGCCAGCAGCCCCCGAGGGGGGGCCTCCGAGTTCTTC. Residues: CASSPRGGASEFF.

The gene calls are TRBV27 and TRBJ2-3; 9 nucleotides agree with TRBD1. The CDR3 covers 15 residues. Germline V gene sequence: CDR1 MNHEY, CDR2 SMNVEV (reference sequence). The trim removed 4 bases at V and 4 bases at J, leaving 6 bases unmatched. The CDR3 here is CASSYTGGLPDTQYF. In nucleotides, the CDR3 is TGTGCCAGCAGTTATACAGGGGGCCTCCCAGATACGCAGTATTTT.

The J gene is TRBJ2-2, the V gene TRBV7-3; 10 bases map to TRBD2. V was pared by 3 bases and J by 8 bases, with 3 bases of the junction left unmatched. Germline assignment: CDR1 SGHTA and CDR2 FQGTGA. The CDR3 length is 14 residues. In nucleotides, the CDR3 is TGTGCCAGCAGCTTGGCAGCGGGAGGGGGGGAGCTGTTTTTT. Translating gives CASSLAAGGGELFF.

The chain carries TRBV2 and TRBJ1-2; the D gene is possibly TRBD1 (5 bases). The germline V gene has CDR1 SNHLY and CDR2 FYNNEI. The CDR3 spans 16 residues. V lost 9 bases and J 2 bases, leaving 22 bases between the germline ends. CDR3 in amino acids: CARTRDTVTFNYGYTF. Written as DNA, the CDR3 is TGTGCCAGGACCAGGGATACCGTAACATTCAACTATGGCTACACCTTC.

This clone showed up just a few times. The chain uses TRBV2 and TRBJ2-3, with a tentative D call TRBD1 (7 bases). Germline V gives CDR1 SNHLY, CDR2 FYNNEI. The CDR3 extends over 15 amino acids. Trimming cost V 3 bases and J 1 base, with 11 bases left between them. The CDR3 bases are TGTGCCAGCAGTGATGCCAGGGGGGGCACAGATACGCAGTATTTT. It is translated as CASSDARGGTDTQYF.